These T cell receptor beta chains were read from a single sample in a study of cytomegalovirus exposure and HLA in healthy donors. Profiled with immunoSEQ multiplex PCR; TCRdb holds only in-frame clones, not every one. The sample holds about 62,000 clones, more than 80% seen once. The sequencing sample was made of PBMCs. The receptors were gathered from a woman aged 25 to 39 in good health and CMV-seronegative. Both conserved end residues are part of each CDR3. A D gene is named only where the DNA matches it firmly. A row's size may be missing; if present it is once, few, many or a size class.

J | D | size | V | CDR3 | DNA
TRBJ1-5 | TRBD1 | - | TRBV19 | CASSKGGDRSYQPQHF | TGTGCCAGTAGTAAAGGAGGGGACAGGAGTTATCAGCCCCAGCATTTT
TRBJ2-1 | - | - | TRBV9 | CASSPLPISGPYNEQFF | TGTGCCAGCAGCCCGCTACCAATTAGCGGCCCATACAATGAGCAGTTCTTC
TRBJ1-1 | - | - | TRBV10-3 | CASSAGWGEAFF | TGTGCCAGCAGTGCAGGGTGGGGTGAAGCTTTCTTT
TRBJ2-3 | TRBD2 | - | TRBV13 | CASSLLGSGATDTQYF | TGTGCCAGCAGCTTGCTGGGTAGCGGGGCTACAGATACGCAGTATTTT
TRBJ1-3 | TRBD1 | - | TRBV28 | CASSRTGVVGNTIYF | TGTGCCAGCAGCCGGACAGGGGTGGTTGGAAACACCATATATTTT
TRBJ1-4 | TRBD1 | - | TRBV5-1 | CASSPTGAKDEKLFF | TGCGCCAGCAGCCCGACAGGGGCAAAGGATGAAAAACTGTTTTTT
TRBJ2-7 | TRBD1 | - | TRBV11-3 | CASSSGTGALSGFGEQYF | TGTGCCAGCAGCTCCGGGACAGGGGCTCTATCGGGTTTCGGGGAGCAGTACTTC
TRBJ1-1 | - | - | TRBV10-1 | CASSRVRGTEAFF | TGCGCCAGCAGCCGGGTCCGGGGAACTGAAGCTTTCTTT
TRBJ2-5 | - | - | TRBV30 | CAWSKGLETQYF | TGTGCCTGGAGTAAGGGGCTGGAGACCCAGTACTTC
TRBJ1-1 | - | - | TRBV10-1 | CASSEPGGEAFF | TGCGCCAGCAGTGAGCCGGGGGGCGAAGCTTTCTTT
TRBJ2-5 | - | - | TRBV5-5 | CASSPPGRAETQYF | TGTGCCAGCAGCCCCCCGGGCAGGGCAGAGACCCAGTACTTC
TRBJ2-7 | TRBD2 | - | TRBV7-8 | CASSRGTSGGAGSYEQYF | TGTGCCAGCAGCCGGGGGACTAGCGGGGGGGCCGGATCCTACGAGCAGTACTTC
TRBJ2-2 | TRBD2 | - | TRBV5-4 | CASSLRSGGNTGELFF | TGTGCCAGCAGCTTGCGTAGCGGGGGGAACACCGGGGAGCTGTTTTTT
TRBJ2-7 | TRBD1 | - | TRBV18 | CASSPPQTGSKQYF | TGTGCCAGCTCACCACCTCAGACAGGGAGTAAGCAGTACTTC
TRBJ1-2 | TRBD1 | - | TRBV10-2 | CASSEPTVDRGRGGYTF | TGCGCCAGCAGTGAGCCTACAGTGGACAGGGGGCGCGGTGGCTACACCTTC
TRBJ2-7 | TRBD1 | few | TRBV30 | CAWEPRTGFYEQYF | TGTGCCTGGGAACCCCGGACAGGGTTCTACGAGCAGTACTTC
TRBJ1-6 | - | - | TRBV5-8 | CASSSPGHNSPLHF | TGTGCCAGCAGCTCTCCGGGACACAATTCACCCCTCCACTTT
TRBJ2-7 | - | few | TRBV7-9 | CASSFNQDSTYEQYF | TGTGCCAGCAGCTTTAATCAGGACAGTACCTACGAGCAGTACTTC